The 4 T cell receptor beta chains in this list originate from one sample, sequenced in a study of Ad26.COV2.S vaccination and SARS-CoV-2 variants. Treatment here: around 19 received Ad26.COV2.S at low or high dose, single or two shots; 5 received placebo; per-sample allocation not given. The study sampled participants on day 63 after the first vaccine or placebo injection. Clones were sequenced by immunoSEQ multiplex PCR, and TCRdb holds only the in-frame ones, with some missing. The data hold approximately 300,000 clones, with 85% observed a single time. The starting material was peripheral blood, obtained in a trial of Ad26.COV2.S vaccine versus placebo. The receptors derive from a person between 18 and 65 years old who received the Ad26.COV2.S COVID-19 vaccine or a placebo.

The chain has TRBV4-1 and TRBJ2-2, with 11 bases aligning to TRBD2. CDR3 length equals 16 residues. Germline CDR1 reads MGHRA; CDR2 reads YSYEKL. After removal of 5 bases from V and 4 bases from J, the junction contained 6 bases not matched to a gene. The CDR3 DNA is TGCGCCAGCAGCTTTCGTGGGACTAGCGGCACCGGGGAGCTGTTTTTT. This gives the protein CASSFRGTSGTGELFF.

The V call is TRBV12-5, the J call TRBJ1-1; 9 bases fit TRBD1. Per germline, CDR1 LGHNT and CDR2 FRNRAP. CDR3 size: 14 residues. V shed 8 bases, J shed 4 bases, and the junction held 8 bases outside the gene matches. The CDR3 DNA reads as TGTGCTAGTAGCACAGGGGGCGTGATCACTGAAGCTTTCTTT. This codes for CASSTGGVITEAFF.

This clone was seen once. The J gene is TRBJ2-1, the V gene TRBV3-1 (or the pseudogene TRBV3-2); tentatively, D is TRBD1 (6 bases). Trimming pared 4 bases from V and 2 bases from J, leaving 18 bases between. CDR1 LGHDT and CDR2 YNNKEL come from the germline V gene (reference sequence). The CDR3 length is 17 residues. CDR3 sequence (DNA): TGTGCCAGCAGCCGAGGTAGGACAGCCGTGCCCTACAATGAGCAGTTCTTC. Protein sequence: CASSRGRTAVPYNEQFF.

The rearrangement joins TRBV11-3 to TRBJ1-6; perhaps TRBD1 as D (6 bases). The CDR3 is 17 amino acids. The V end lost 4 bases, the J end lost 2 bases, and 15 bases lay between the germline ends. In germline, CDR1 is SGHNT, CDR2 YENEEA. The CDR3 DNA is TGTGCCAGCAGCTCGAACAGGGAGGTCCCCTATAATTCACCCCTCCACTTT. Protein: CASSSNREVPYNSPLHF.